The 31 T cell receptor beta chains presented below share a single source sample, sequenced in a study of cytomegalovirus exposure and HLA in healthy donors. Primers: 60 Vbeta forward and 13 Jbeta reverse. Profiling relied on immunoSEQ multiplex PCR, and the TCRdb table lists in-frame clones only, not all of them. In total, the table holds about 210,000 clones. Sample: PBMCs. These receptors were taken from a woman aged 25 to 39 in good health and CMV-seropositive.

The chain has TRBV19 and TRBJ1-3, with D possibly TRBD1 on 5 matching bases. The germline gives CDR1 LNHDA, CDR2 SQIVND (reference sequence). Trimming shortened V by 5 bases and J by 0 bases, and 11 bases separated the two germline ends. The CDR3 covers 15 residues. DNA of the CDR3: TGTGCCAGTAGTTTAACAGGAGCCTCTGGAAACACCATATATTTT. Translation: CASSLTGASGNTIYF.

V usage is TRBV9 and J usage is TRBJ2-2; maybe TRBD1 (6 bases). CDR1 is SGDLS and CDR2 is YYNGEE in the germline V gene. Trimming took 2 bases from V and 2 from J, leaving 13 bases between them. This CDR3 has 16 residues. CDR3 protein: CASSVNSGQNTGELFF. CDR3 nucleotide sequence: TGTGCCAGCAGCGTCAACTCGGGACAAAACACCGGGGAGCTGTTTTTT.

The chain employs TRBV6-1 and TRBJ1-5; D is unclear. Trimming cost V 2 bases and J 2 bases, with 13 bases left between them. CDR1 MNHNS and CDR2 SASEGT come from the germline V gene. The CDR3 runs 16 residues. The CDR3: CASSETGLLRNQPQHF. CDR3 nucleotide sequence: TGTGCCAGCAGTGAAACCGGTCTCCTGCGCAATCAGCCCCAGCATTTT.

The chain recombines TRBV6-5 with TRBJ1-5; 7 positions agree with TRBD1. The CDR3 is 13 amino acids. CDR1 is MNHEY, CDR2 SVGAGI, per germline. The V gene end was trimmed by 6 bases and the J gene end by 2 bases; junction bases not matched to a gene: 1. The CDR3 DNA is TGTGCCAGCAGCACAGGGGGCAATCAGCCCCAGCATTTT. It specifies CASSTGGNQPQHF.

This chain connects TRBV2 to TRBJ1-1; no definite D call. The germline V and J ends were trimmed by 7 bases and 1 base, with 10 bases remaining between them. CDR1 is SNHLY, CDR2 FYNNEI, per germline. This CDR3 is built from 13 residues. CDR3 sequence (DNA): TGTGCCAGCACAATCCAGGAGAACACTGAAGCTTTCTTT. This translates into CASTIQENTEAFF.

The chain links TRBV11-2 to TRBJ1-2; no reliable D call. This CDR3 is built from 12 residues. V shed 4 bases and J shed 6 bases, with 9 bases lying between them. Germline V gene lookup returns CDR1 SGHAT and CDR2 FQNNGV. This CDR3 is CASSSGWDGYTF. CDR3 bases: TGTGCCAGCAGCTCCGGGTGGGATGGCTACACCTTC.

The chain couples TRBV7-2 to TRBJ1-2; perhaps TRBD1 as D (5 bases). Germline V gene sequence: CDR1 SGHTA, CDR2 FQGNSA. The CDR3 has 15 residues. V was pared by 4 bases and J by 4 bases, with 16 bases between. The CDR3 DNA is TGTGCCAGCAGCTACCGACAGAATTCAGCCTATGGCTACACCTTC. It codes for CASSYRQNSAYGYTF.

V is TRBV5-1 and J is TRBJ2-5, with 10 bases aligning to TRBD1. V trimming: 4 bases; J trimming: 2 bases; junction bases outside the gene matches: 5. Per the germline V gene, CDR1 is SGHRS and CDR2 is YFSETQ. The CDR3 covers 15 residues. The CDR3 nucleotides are TGCGCCAGCAGCCTGGGACAGGGGACACAAGAGACCCAGTACTTC. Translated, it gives CASSLGQGTQETQYF.

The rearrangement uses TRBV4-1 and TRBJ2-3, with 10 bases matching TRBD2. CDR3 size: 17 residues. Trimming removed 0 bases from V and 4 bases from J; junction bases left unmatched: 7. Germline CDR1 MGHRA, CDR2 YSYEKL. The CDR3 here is CASSQDRSGGWPDTQYF. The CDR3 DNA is TGCGCCAGCAGCCAAGATCGTAGCGGGGGGTGGCCAGATACGCAGTATTTT.

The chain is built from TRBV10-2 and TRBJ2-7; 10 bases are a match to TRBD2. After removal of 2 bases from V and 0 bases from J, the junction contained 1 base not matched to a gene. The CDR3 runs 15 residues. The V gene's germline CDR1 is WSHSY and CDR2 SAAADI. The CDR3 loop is CASSESGGASYEQYF. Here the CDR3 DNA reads TGCGCCAGCAGTGAGAGCGGGGGGGCCTCCTACGAGCAGTACTTC.

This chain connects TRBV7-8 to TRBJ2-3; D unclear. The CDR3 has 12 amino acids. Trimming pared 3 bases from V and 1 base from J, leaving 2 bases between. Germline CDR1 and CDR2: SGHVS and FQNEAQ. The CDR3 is CASSFGTDTQYF. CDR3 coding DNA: TGTGCCAGCAGCTTCGGCACAGATACGCAGTATTTT.

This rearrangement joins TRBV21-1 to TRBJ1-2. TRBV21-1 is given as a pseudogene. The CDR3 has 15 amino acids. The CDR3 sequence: CASSKGWRNNYGYTF. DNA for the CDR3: TGTGCCAGCAGCAAAGGGTGGAGAAATAACTATGGCTACACCTTC.

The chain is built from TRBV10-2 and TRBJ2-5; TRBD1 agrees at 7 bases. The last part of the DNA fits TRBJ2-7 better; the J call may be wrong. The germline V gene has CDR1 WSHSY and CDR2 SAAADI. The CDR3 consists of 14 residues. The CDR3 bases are TGCGCCACCACCCCAGGGGGTGAGCCCTACGAGCAGTACTTC. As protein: CATTPGGEPYEQYF.

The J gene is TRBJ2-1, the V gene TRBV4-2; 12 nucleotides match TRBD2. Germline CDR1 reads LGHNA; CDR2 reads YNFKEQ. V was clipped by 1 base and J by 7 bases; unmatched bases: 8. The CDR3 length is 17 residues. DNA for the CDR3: TGTGCCAGCAGCCAAGCAAGACTCACTAGCGGGAGGAATGAGCAGTTCTTC. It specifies CASSQARLTSGRNEQFF.

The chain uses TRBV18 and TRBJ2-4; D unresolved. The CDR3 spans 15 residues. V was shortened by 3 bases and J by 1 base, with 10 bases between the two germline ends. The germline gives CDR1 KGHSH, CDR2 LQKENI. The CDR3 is CASSPGRGAKNIQYF. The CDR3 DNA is TGTGCCAGCTCACCTGGGCGTGGGGCCAAAAACATTCAGTACTTC.

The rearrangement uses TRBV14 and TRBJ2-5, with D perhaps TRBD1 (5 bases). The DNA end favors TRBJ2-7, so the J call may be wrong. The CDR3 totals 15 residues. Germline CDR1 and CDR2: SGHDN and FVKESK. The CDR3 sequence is CASSQDWGSSYEQYF. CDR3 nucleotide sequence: TGTGCCAGCAGCCAAGACTGGGGCAGCTCCTACGAGCAGTACTTC.

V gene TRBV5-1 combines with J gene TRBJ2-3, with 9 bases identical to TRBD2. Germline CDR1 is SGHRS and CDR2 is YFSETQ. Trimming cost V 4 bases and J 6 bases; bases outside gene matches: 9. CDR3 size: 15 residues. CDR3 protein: CASSPGLASTDTQYF. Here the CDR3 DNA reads TGCGCCAGCAGCCCGGGACTAGCTTCTACTGATACGCAGTATTTT.

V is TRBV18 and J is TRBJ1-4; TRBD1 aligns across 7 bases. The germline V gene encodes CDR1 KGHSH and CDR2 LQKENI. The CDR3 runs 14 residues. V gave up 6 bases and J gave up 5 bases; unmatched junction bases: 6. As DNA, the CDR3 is TGTGCCAGCTCGCGGGGACAGCAGAATGAAAAACTGTTTTTT. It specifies CASSRGQQNEKLFF.

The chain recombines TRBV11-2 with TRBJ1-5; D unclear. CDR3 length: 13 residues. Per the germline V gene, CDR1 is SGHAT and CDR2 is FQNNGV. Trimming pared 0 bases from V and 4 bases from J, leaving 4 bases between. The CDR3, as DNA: TGTGCCAGCAGCTTAGAACTGAATCAGCCCCAGCATTTT. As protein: CASSLELNQPQHF.

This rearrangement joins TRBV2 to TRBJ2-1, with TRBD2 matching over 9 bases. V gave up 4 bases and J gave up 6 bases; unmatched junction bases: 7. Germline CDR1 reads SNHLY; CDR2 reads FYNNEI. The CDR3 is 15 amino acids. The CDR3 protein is CASSGRGSGSNEQFF. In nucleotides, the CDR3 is TGTGCCAGCAGTGGGCGGGGTAGCGGGAGCAATGAGCAGTTCTTC.

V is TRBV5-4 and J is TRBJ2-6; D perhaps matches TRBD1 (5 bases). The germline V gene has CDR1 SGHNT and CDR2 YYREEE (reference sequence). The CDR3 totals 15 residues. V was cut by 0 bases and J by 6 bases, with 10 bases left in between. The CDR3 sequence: CASSLEGRTANVLTF. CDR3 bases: TGTGCCAGCAGCTTGGAGGGGCGAACGGCCAACGTCCTGACTTTC.

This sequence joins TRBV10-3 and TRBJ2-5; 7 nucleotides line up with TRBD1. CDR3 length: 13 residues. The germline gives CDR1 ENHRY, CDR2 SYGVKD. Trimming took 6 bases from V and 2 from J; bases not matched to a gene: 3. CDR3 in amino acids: CAIRPGQQETQYF. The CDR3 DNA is TGTGCCATCAGACCGGGACAGCAAGAGACCCAGTACTTC.

Written as DNA, the CDR3 is TGTGCCAGCAGCCTTAGCGGGAGGATGGTCTACGAGCAGTACTTC. Translated: CASSLSGRMVYEQYF. The V call is TRBV7-2, the J call TRBJ2-7, with 10 bases lining up with TRBD2. CDR3 length: 15 amino acids. CDR1 and CDR2 (germline): SGHTA, FQGNSA. Germline trimming cut 5 bases from V and 3 bases from J; bases unmatched to any gene: 7.

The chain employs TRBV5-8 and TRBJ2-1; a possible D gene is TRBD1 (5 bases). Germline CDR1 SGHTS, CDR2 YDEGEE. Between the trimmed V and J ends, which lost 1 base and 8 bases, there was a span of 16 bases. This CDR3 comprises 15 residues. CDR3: CASSLSGRVLYEQFF. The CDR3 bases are TGTGCCAGCAGCTTGAGTGGCAGGGTATTATATGAGCAGTTCTTC.

The CDR3 spells CASSLSSGGYGYTF. The CDR3 nucleotides read TGCGCCAGCAGCTTGTCGTCCGGGGGATATGGCTACACCTTC. The V and J genes are TRBV5-1 and TRBJ1-2; D might be TRBD1 (5 bases). With 1 base removed from V and 5 bases from J, the gap between germline ends came to 12 bases. In germline, CDR1 is SGHRS, CDR2 YFSETQ. This CDR3 has 14 residues.

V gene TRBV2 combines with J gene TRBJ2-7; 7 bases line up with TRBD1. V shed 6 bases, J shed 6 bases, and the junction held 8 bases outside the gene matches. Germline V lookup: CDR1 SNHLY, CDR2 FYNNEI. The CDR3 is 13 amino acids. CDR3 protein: CASRTGWQGEQYF. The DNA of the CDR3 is TGTGCCAGCAGGACAGGGTGGCAGGGCGAGCAGTACTTC.

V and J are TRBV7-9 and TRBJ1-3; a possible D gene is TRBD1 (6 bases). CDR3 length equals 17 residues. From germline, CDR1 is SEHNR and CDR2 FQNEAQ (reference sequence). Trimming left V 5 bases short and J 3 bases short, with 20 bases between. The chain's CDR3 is CASSLFLQGNLGNTIYF. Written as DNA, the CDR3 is TGTGCCAGCAGCCTATTTCTACAGGGAAACCTTGGAAACACCATATATTTT.

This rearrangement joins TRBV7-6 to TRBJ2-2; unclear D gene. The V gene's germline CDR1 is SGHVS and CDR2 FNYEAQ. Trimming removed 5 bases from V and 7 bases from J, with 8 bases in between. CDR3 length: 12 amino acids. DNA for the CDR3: TGTGCCAGCAGCCCCCGCGGCGGGGAGCTGTTTTTT. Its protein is CASSPRGGELFF.

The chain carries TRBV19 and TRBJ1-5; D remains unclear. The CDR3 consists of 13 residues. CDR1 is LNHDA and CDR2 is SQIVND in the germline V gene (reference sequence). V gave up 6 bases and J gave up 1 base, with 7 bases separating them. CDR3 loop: CASRAQSNQPQHF. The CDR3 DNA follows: TGTGCCAGTAGGGCACAGAGCAATCAGCCCCAGCATTTT. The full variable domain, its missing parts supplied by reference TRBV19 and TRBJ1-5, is DGGITQSPKYLFRKEGQNVTLSCEQNLNHDAMYWYRQDPGQGLRLIYYSQIVNDFQKGDIAEGYSVSREKKESFPLTVTSAQKNPTAFYLCASRAQSNQPQHFGDGTRLSIL.

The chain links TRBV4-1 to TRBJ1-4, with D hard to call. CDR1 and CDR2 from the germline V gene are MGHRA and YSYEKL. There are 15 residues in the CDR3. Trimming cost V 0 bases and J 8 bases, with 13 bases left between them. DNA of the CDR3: TGCGCCAGCAGCCAAGATCTTGGTAGTAAGGAAAAACTGTTTTTT. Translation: CASSQDLGSKEKLFF.

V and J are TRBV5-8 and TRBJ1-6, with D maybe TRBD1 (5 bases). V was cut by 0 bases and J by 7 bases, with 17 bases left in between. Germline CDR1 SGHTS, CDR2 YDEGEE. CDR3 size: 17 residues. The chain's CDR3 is CASSLAGDSLGNSPLHF. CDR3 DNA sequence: TGTGCCAGCAGCTTGGCGGGGGACTCTCTCGGGAATTCACCCCTCCACTTT.